The clone carrying this TCR beta chain was observed a single time. The antigen remains undetermined. This specimen belongs to a study of T cell responses to AZD1222 COVID-19 vaccine. Sequencing was performed with immunoSEQ multiplex PCR; in TCRdb, only in-frame clones are kept and a portion is missing. The sample lists 80,000 to 100,000 clones; 90% to 95% were seen once. Overall study findings and caveats: Donors were mostly white British, more females; clonal diversity possibly underestimated. Close to half of all spike-specific TCRs reportedly target regions of the variants that are unmutated.

Specimen: peripheral blood, collected on day 0 of AZD1222 vaccination. The source of this sequence is an adult in good health.

CDR3 sequence: CASSLVPSGGAGEQFF. In nucleotides, the CDR3 is TGCGCCAGCAGCTTGGTTCCTAGCGGGGGGGCCGGCGAGCAGTTCTTC. The chain employs TRBV5-1 and TRBJ2-1, with 12 bases fitting TRBD2. V lost 0 bases and J lost 10; bases outside the gene matches: 8. This CDR3 comprises 16 residues. The germline CDR1 and CDR2 sequences are SGHRS and YFSETQ.